The entry that follows covers one T cell receptor beta chain sequence. Its specificity is unknown. The data originate from a study of shared clonotypes between healthy human individuals. Study information: CD4 naive and CD4 memory each took three plates per donor, while CD8 naive took two and CD8 memory one.

Method: immunoSEQ multiplex PCR; TCRdb's copy keeps in-frame clones and lacks some. The table shows roughly 2.5 million clones, with approximately 94% occurring only once. General study results and limits: The study found approximately 5% of naive CD4 clonotypes shared across a handful of donors. Expectations were that clonotype sharing among donors would be affected by sequencing depth.

This CDR3 is built from 11 residues. Trimming pared 0 bases from V and 10 bases from J, leaving 9 bases between. The germline CDR1 and CDR2 sequences are DFQATT and SNEGSKA (reference sequence). This sequence originates from a man younger than 30 in good health. The sequenced material came from naive CD4+ T cells sorted from blood. Subset indicated: CD45RA+ positively selected. The chain recombines TRBV20-1 with TRBJ1-1; tentative D call: TRBD1 (5 bases). This CDR3 is CSARDHQGAFF. The CDR3 region has the DNA TGCAGTGCTAGAGACCACCAGGGAGCTTTCTTT.